These 22 T cell receptor beta chains share one sample of origin, sequenced in a study of blood T cell repertoires in COVID-19. Clones were sequenced by immunoSEQ multiplex PCR, and TCRdb holds only the in-frame ones, with some missing. The sample carries roughly 400,000 clones, approximately 92% recorded once. The material sequenced was PBMCs or T cells enriched from blood (not recorded which). These receptors were obtained from a man aged 25 to 45 who had recovered from COVID-19.

The chain has TRBV10-3 and TRBJ1-4; 8 bases map to TRBD1. Germline CDR1 and CDR2: ENHRY and SYGVKD. V lost 4 bases to trimming and J lost 7 bases; unmatched junction nucleotides: 8. This CDR3 has 15 residues. For the CDR3, the DNA is TGTGCCATCAGTGCGGACAGGGCCGGAGTTGAAAAACTGTTTTTT. Encoded protein: CAISADRAGVEKLFF.

This clone was picked up one time. This chain uses TRBV2 with TRBJ1-5, with D maybe TRBD1 (6 bases). Germline V gives CDR1 SNHLY, CDR2 FYNNEI. The ends were cut back, 8 bases at V and 4 bases at J, with 21 bases in the middle. This CDR3 has 16 amino acids. Here the CDR3 DNA reads TGTGCCAGCCATAGTTCGGGCAGGGGCCGTAATCAGCCCCAGCATTTT. Amino acids: CASHSSGRGRNQPQHF.

This clone has just a few counts. The sample holds other DNA sequences that translate to the same CDR3. J is TRBJ2-7 and V is TRBV6-5; tentative D call: TRBD2 (5 bases). CDR3 length equals 13 residues. With 2 bases removed from V and 4 bases from J, the gap between germline ends came to 9 bases. CDR1 and CDR2 (germline): MNHEY, SVGAGI. The CDR3 nucleotides read TGTGCCAGCAGTTACGGGAGAGGATACGAGCAGTACTTC. It specifies CASSYGRGYEQYF.

This chain uses TRBV12-3 or TRBV12-4 with TRBJ1-2; 10 bases line up with TRBD1. The V segment lost 4 bases and the J segment 8 bases; nucleotides outside the gene matches: 1. CDR3 length: 12 residues. CDR3 DNA sequence: TGTGCCAGCAGTTCGACAGGGGGCGGCTACACCTTC. Its translation is CASSSTGGGYTF.

The rearrangement joins TRBV10-2 to TRBJ2-1; weak D call: TRBD2 (5 bases). Trimming left V 7 bases short and J 9 bases short, with 22 bases between. Germline V lookup: CDR1 WSHSY, CDR2 SAAADI. The CDR3 totals 15 residues. Written as DNA, the CDR3 is TGCGCCAGCACCAGAGGACTGGATTCGCAGAGTGAGCAGTTCTTC. Its protein product is CASTRGLDSQSEQFF.

This sequence joins TRBV2 and TRBJ2-5; TRBD1 might be the D (6 bases). V lost 9 bases and J lost 5, with 13 bases in between. In germline, CDR1 is SNHLY, CDR2 FYNNEI. CDR3 size: 12 residues. In DNA, the CDR3 is TGTGCCAGTGGCACAAGGGGGGAGACCCAGTACTTC. Translated: CASGTRGETQYF.

The V and J genes are TRBV10-3 and TRBJ1-1; D gene ambiguous. Germline assignment: CDR1 ENHRY and CDR2 SYGVKD. CDR3 size: 15 residues. Trimming removed 4 bases from V and 0 bases from J, with 12 bases in between. As DNA, the CDR3 is TGTGCCATCAGTGCCGTACAGTCTATGAACACTGAAGCTTTCTTT. Protein: CAISAVQSMNTEAFF.

This clone was detected only once. The rearrangement joins TRBV5-4 to TRBJ2-2; tentatively, D is TRBD2 (5 bases). CDR3 length: 14 amino acids. V lost 3 bases and J 3 bases, leaving 9 bases between the germline ends. Germline CDR1 SGHNT, CDR2 YYREEE (reference sequence). CDR3 loop: CASSSPGYTGELFF. Here the CDR3 DNA reads TGTGCCAGCAGCTCCCCGGGGTACACCGGGGAGCTGTTTTTT.

The chain has TRBV28 and TRBJ2-7, with 7 bases matching TRBD2. The CDR3 consists of 14 residues. Germline V gene data show CDR1 as MDHEN and CDR2 as SYDVKM. Trimming took 5 bases from V and 6 from J; bases not matched to a gene: 10. The CDR3 region is CASSLGRAWGEQYF. CDR3 sequence (DNA): TGTGCCAGCAGTCTGGGGAGGGCATGGGGCGAGCAGTACTTC.

A word on this clone: Additional DNA sequences in this sample encode the identical CDR3. The chain is built from TRBV3-1 (or the pseudogene TRBV3-2) and TRBJ1-1; the D is unclear. This CDR3 has 12 amino acids. Germline-derived CDR1 and CDR2 are LGHDT and YNNKEL (reference sequence). With 1 base removed from V and 3 bases from J, the gap between germline ends came to 3 bases. The CDR3 reads CASSQVDTEAFF. The CDR3, as DNA: TGTGCCAGCAGCCAAGTAGACACTGAAGCTTTCTTT.

The rearrangement joins TRBV28 to TRBJ1-1; D gene ambiguous. CDR1 MDHEN and CDR2 SYDVKM come from the germline V gene. Trimming took 6 bases from V and 10 from J, leaving 18 bases between them. The CDR3 is made up of 13 amino acids. The CDR3 is CASSGGLGARAFF. DNA of the CDR3: TGTGCCAGCAGCGGAGGCCTAGGAGCCCGAGCTTTCTTT.

V and J are TRBV6-5 and TRBJ2-1; the match to TRBD1 covers 9 bases. Trimming cost V 2 bases and J 2 bases; bases outside gene matches: 4. This CDR3 is built from 16 residues. CDR1 MNHEY and CDR2 SVGAGI come from the germline V gene. The DNA for the CDR3 is TGTGCCAGCAGTTACATGGGACAGGGAACCTACAATGAGCAGTTCTTC. Protein: CASSYMGQGTYNEQFF.

The chain carries TRBV20-1 and TRBJ2-1; 7 bases line up with TRBD2. Per the germline V gene, CDR1 is DFQATT and CDR2 is SNEGSKA (reference sequence). CDR3 length: 11 residues. V was pared by 4 bases and J by 13 bases, with 7 bases of the junction left unmatched. CDR3 sequence reads: CSAKGGGRQFF. The DNA for the CDR3 is TGCAGTGCTAAAGGAGGCGGGAGACAGTTCTTC.

This sequence joins TRBV2 and TRBJ1-2; TRBD1 aligns across 7 bases. Trimming removed 6 bases from V and 7 bases from J; junction bases left unmatched: 5. This CDR3 is 12 amino acids long. CDR1 and CDR2 from the germline V gene are SNHLY and FYNNEI. CDR3 nucleotide sequence: TGTGCCAGCAGGCGGACAGGATTTGGCTACACCTTC. This codes for CASRRTGFGYTF.

The chain combines TRBV15 with TRBJ1-5, with TRBD1 as a possible D gene (6 bases). The germline gives CDR1 LNHNV, CDR2 YYDKDF (reference sequence). CDR3 length: 15 residues. V was pared by 3 bases and J by 10 bases, with 19 bases between. The chain's CDR3 is CATSSPFGQYRPQHF. The CDR3 DNA follows: TGTGCCACCAGCAGCCCCTTCGGACAGTACCGACCCCAGCATTTT.

The V gene is TRBV6-1, the J gene TRBJ2-7; 8 bases align to TRBD2. Germline loops: CDR1 MNHNS, CDR2 SASEGT. V was clipped by 1 base and J by 4 bases; unmatched bases: 6. The CDR3 covers 15 residues. The CDR3 loop is CASSEVHSGVYEQYF. CDR3 DNA: TGTGCCAGCAGTGAAGTTCATAGCGGGGTTTACGAGCAGTACTTC.

This chain uses TRBV28 with TRBJ1-3; D is perhaps TRBD1 (6 bases). The CDR3 runs 10 residues. V lost 8 bases and J lost 8, with 7 bases in between. Germline-derived CDR1 and CDR2 are MDHEN and SYDVKM. CDR3 sequence reads: CASEGDTIYF. The CDR3 region has the DNA TGTGCCAGCGAGGGGGACACCATATATTTT.

The chain has TRBV12-5 and TRBJ2-1; possibly TRBD2 for D (5 bases). Germline V gene lookup returns CDR1 LGHNT and CDR2 FRNRAP. Trimming took 0 bases from V and 3 from J, leaving 12 bases between them. The CDR3 spans 16 residues. CDR3 sequence reads: CASGLVFGLYYNEQFF. The DNA of the CDR3 is TGTGCTAGTGGTTTGGTATTCGGACTTTACTACAATGAGCAGTTCTTC.

V and J are TRBV24-1 and TRBJ1-5; D is unresolved. Germline assignment: CDR1 KGHDR and CDR2 SFDVKD. This CDR3 spans 12 amino acids. V was clipped by 4 bases and J by 11 bases, with 11 bases between them. CDR3 coding DNA: TGTGCCACCAGTGAATCCGGGTTGACCCAGCATTTT. This gives the protein CATSESGLTQHF.

The chain recombines TRBV28 with TRBJ1-5; no firm D call. V was trimmed by 5 bases and J by 1 base, leaving 12 bases between them. Germline CDR1 is MDHEN and CDR2 is SYDVKM. CDR3 length: 15 residues. The CDR3 sequence: CASSPVGGSNQPQHF. As DNA, the CDR3 is TGTGCCAGCAGTCCAGTAGGAGGGAGCAATCAGCCCCAGCATTTT.

This chain links TRBV19 with TRBJ1-2; D possibly corresponds to TRBD1 (6 bases). The CDR3 contains 12 residues. The germline CDR1 and CDR2 sequences are LNHDA and SQIVND (reference sequence). Deletions cut 5 bases from V and 8 bases from J, with 12 bases between. The CDR3 bases are TGTGCCAGTAGTTCCAGACAGGCGGGCTACACCTTC. Amino acids: CASSSRQAGYTF.

The chain couples TRBV2 to TRBJ2-1; D call uncertain. V was trimmed by 7 bases and J by 4 bases, leaving 11 bases between them. The CDR3 sequence is 13 residues long. Germline V CDR1 and CDR2: SNHLY, FYNNEI. CDR3 in amino acids: CASNEANYNEQFF. The DNA for the CDR3 is TGTGCCAGCAACGAGGCGAATTACAATGAGCAGTTCTTC.